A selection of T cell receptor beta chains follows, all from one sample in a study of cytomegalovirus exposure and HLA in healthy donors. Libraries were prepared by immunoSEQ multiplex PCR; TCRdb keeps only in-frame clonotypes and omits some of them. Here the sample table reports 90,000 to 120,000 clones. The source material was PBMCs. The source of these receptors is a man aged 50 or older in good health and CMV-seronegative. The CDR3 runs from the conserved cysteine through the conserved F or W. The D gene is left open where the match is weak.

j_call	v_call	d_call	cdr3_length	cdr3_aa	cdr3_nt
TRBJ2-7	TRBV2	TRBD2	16	CASRQDVLAAVYEQYF	TGTGCCAGCAGGCAGGACGTACTAGCGGCAGTCTACGAGCAGTACTTC
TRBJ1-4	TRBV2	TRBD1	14	CASSGQGIEEKLFF	TGTGCCAGCAGTGGACAGGGGATAGAGGAAAAACTGTTTTTT
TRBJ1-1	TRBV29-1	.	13	CSGQVGVNTEAFF	TGCAGCGGACAGGTTGGGGTGAACACTGAAGCTTTCTTT
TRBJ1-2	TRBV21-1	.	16	CASSKDFVRGTYGYTF	TGTGCCAGCAGCAAAGACTTTGTGAGGGGGACCTATGGCTACACCTTC
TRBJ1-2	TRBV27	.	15	CASSLSQATNYGYTF	TGTGCCAGCAGTTTATCCCAGGCAACTAACTATGGCTACACCTTC
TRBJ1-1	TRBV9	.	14	CASSVGQGWTEAFF	TGTGCCAGCAGCGTAGGGCAGGGCTGGACTGAAGCTTTCTTT
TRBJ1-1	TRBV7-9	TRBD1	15	CASSSGTGANTEAFF	TGTGCCAGCAGCTCGGGGACAGGGGCTAACACTGAAGCTTTCTTT
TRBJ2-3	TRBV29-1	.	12	CSVEEGAGTQYF	TGCAGCGTTGAGGAGGGAGCGGGTACGCAGTATTTT
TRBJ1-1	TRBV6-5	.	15	CASSYVRGYLTEAFF	TGTGCCAGCAGTTACGTTAGGGGTTATTTGACTGAAGCTTTCTTT
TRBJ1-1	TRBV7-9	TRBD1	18	CASSFRTGGRGEDTEAFF	TGTGCCAGCAGCTTCCGGACAGGGGGAAGAGGGGAGGACACTGAAGCTTTCTTT
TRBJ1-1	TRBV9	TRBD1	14	CASSSQGVGTEAFF	TGTGCCAGCAGCTCACAGGGGGTCGGCACTGAAGCTTTCTTT
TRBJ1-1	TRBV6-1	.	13	CATRGHQNTEAFF	TGTGCCACGAGGGGACATCAGAACACTGAAGCTTTCTTT
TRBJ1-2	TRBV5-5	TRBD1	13	CASSPRTGGGYTF	TGTGCCAGCAGCCCCAGGACAGGGGGTGGCTACACCTTC
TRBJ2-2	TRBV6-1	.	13	CASSLDRTGELFF	TGTGCCAGCAGCCTCGACAGGACCGGGGAGCTGTTTTTT
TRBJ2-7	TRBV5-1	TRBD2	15	CASSLGTSGLYEQYF	TGCGCCAGCAGCTTGGGGACTAGCGGACTCTACGAGCAGTACTTC
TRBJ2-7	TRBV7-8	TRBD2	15	CASRGTSGRADEQYF	TGTGCCAGCAGGGGGACTAGCGGGAGGGCCGACGAGCAGTACTTC
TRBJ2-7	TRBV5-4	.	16	CASSLEPAPSRDEQYF	TGTGCCAGCAGCTTGGAGCCCGCCCCCTCCCGCGACGAGCAGTACTTC